Presented here are 27 T cell receptor beta chains from one specimen sequenced in a study of blood T cell repertoires in COVID-19. Data came from immunoSEQ multiplex PCR; TCRdb stores just in-frame clones and leaves some out. Among fewer than 120,000 clones listed, 60% to 80% were seen once. The source material was peripheral blood. These receptors were obtained from an elderly woman with active or convalescent COVID-19.

The chain joins TRBV5-6 to TRBJ2-3; possibly TRBD2 for D (5 bases). CDR3 length: 12 residues. Trimming removed 0 bases at V and 10 bases at J, with 9 bases between. CDR1 SGHDT and CDR2 YYEEEE come from the germline V gene. The CDR3: CASSLDGISQYF. The CDR3 DNA sequence: TGTGCCAGCAGCTTGGACGGGATTTCGCAGTATTTT.

The chain recombines TRBV27 with TRBJ2-6; TRBD1 might be the D (6 bases). Germline V gene data show CDR1 as MNHEY and CDR2 as SMNVEV (reference sequence). This CDR3 is 19 amino acids long. V was shortened by 0 bases and J by 5 bases, with 20 bases between the two germline ends. The CDR3 region is CASSLSRGREGVWANVLTF. As DNA, the CDR3 is TGTGCCAGCAGTTTATCCCGGGGCAGAGAGGGGGTCTGGGCCAACGTCCTGACTTTC.

This chain uses TRBV7-3 with TRBJ2-1, with D possibly TRBD2 on 6 matching bases. The V and J ends lost 3 bases and 10 bases respectively, with 16 bases between them. The germline V gene has CDR1 SGHTA and CDR2 FQGTGA. This CDR3 contains 14 residues. The CDR3 sequence is CASSLTGVAGEQFF. The CDR3 region has the DNA TGTGCCAGCAGCTTGACGGGGGTAGCTGGCGAGCAGTTCTTC.

The chain has TRBV5-1 and TRBJ2-5, with a tentative D call TRBD1 (6 bases). V was cut by 2 bases and J by 1 base, with 9 bases left in between. This CDR3 is built from 14 residues. Germline V gene lookup returns CDR1 SGHRS and CDR2 YFSETQ. This CDR3 reads CASSFQGLQETQYF. In nucleotides, the CDR3 is TGCGCCAGCAGCTTCCAGGGGCTCCAAGAGACCCAGTACTTC.

This chain's CDR3 is CASSEWAGEGYTF. CDR3 in DNA: TGTGCCAGCAGTGAATGGGCAGGGGAAGGCTACACCTTC. The chain uses TRBV6-1 and TRBJ1-2, with D possibly TRBD1 on 6 matching bases. This CDR3 spans 13 amino acids. Germline V CDR1 and CDR2: MNHNS, SASEGT. Trimming took off 2 bases at V and 8 bases at J, with 12 bases between the two ends.

The chain joins TRBV27 to TRBJ2-3; D not resolved. The V end was cut by 3 bases, the J end by 3 bases, with 7 bases between. This CDR3 is built from 13 residues. Germline assignment: CDR1 MNHEY and CDR2 SMNVEV (reference sequence). CDR3 sequence reads: CASSFSLTDTQYF. The CDR3 nucleotides read TGTGCCAGCAGTTTTTCCCTTACAGATACGCAGTATTTT.

This clone was found a few times. The chain is built from TRBV27 and TRBJ1-2, with D possibly matching TRBD1 (6 bases). CDR1 and CDR2 (germline): MNHEY, SMNVEV (reference sequence). V was shortened by 2 bases and J by 7 bases, with 17 bases between the two germline ends. This CDR3 comprises 15 residues. The CDR3: CASSLGRGRGGGYTF. The CDR3 DNA follows: TGTGCCAGCAGTTTAGGTCGGGGGCGCGGGGGTGGCTACACCTTC.

The rearrangement joins TRBV5-1 to TRBJ2-3; no reliable D call. Looked up from germline, CDR1 is SGHRS and CDR2 is YFSETQ. This CDR3 comprises 13 residues. V was cut by 1 base and J by 2 bases, with 5 bases left in between. As DNA, the CDR3 is TGCGCCAGCAGCTTGACAACCACAGATACGCAGTATTTT. Translating it yields CASSLTTTDTQYF.

This rearrangement joins TRBV5-1 to TRBJ2-1; 11 nucleotides match TRBD1. This CDR3 has 15 residues. After removal of 4 bases from V and 2 bases from J, the junction contained 2 bases not matched to a gene. Germline loops: CDR1 SGHRS, CDR2 YFSETQ. The CDR3 bases are TGCGCCAGCAGCAAGGGACAGGGGGCCTACAATGAGCAGTTCTTC. This encodes CASSKGQGAYNEQFF. The full variable domain, its missing parts supplied by reference TRBV5-1 and TRBJ2-1, is KAGVTQTPRYLIKTRGQQVTLSCSPISGHRSVSWYQQTPGQGLQFLFEYFSETQRNKGNFPGRFSGRQFSNSRSEMNVSTLELGDSALYLCASSKGQGAYNEQFFGPGTRLTVL.

The rearrangement links TRBV19 to TRBJ2-7, with TRBD2 matching over 11 bases. CDR1 and CDR2 from the germline V gene are LNHDA and SQIVND (reference sequence). J lost 4 bases, V lost 4 bases, and 9 bases had no gene match. The CDR3 loop spans 16 amino acids. Here the CDR3 DNA reads TGTGCCAGTAGTAATCTAGCGGGAGGTGTCGCGTACGAGCAGTACTTC. Its protein is CASSNLAGGVAYEQYF.

This clone was seen a handful of times. The chain carries TRBV19 and TRBJ2-2; D may be TRBD2 (5 bases). Germline CDR1 reads LNHDA; CDR2 reads SQIVND (reference sequence). V lost 8 bases and J lost 4, with 11 bases in between. This CDR3 contains 13 residues. This chain's CDR3 is CASPSGPTGELFF. DNA of the CDR3: TGTGCCAGTCCAAGCGGCCCCACCGGGGAGCTGTTTTTT.

The chain has TRBV5-1 and TRBJ2-3; TRBD2 matches at 13 bases. The CDR3 runs 18 residues. V was pared by 0 bases and J by 0 bases, with 4 bases of the junction left unmatched. In germline, CDR1 is SGHRS, CDR2 YFSETQ. In DNA form, the CDR3 reads TGCGCCAGCAGCTTGGGGCGGACTAGCGGGAGAAGCACAGATACGCAGTATTTT. Protein product: CASSLGRTSGRSTDTQYF.

The rearrangement joins TRBV28 to TRBJ2-2; no definite D call. CDR3 length: 12 residues. Looked up from germline, CDR1 is MDHEN and CDR2 is SYDVKM. Between the trimmed V and J ends, which lost 7 bases and 6 bases, there was a span of 9 bases. CDR3 in DNA: TGTGCCAGCAACCACTCCCCCGGGGAGCTGTTTTTT. Translation gives CASNHSPGELFF.

Only one count was recorded for this clone. This chain links TRBV12-3 or TRBV12-4 with TRBJ2-7; TRBD1 might be the D (5 bases). CDR3 length equals 11 residues. The V end was cut by 4 bases, the J end by 6 bases, with 7 bases between. CDR3 loop: CASSSGIEQYF. CDR3 coding DNA: TGTGCCAGCAGTTCAGGGATCGAGCAGTACTTC.

CDR3 loop: CASRGGQGGYGYTF. CDR3 DNA sequence: TGTGCCAGCAGGGGAGGACAGGGGGGCTATGGCTACACCTTC. V is TRBV28 and J is TRBJ1-2; 10 bases match TRBD1. Germline V gene sequence: CDR1 MDHEN, CDR2 SYDVKM. The CDR3 runs to 14 residues. V lost 6 bases to trimming and J lost 4 bases; unmatched junction nucleotides: 5.

For the CDR3, the DNA is TGCAGCGTTGTGGAGGGTGCTGGGGCCAACGTCCTGACTTTC. It codes for CSVVEGAGANVLTF. The chain has TRBV29-1 and TRBJ2-6; tentatively, D is TRBD2 (6 bases). The V and J ends lost 4 bases and 2 bases respectively, with 9 bases between them. Germline loops: CDR1 SQVTM, CDR2 ANQGSEA. This CDR3 comprises 14 residues.

This chain joins TRBV7-9 and TRBJ2-1, with D maybe TRBD2 (7 bases). Germline V gene lookup returns CDR1 SEHNR and CDR2 FQNEAQ (reference sequence). CDR3 length equals 18 residues. The germline V and J ends were trimmed by 5 bases and 4 bases, with 24 bases remaining between them. Written as DNA, the CDR3 is TGTGCCAGCAGCCCTATACTGGGAAAGGGGGAGGGATACAATGAGCAGTTCTTC. This gives the protein CASSPILGKGEGYNEQFF.

The rearrangement uses TRBV6-5 and TRBJ2-5; TRBD1 matches 7 bases. Per germline, CDR1 MNHEY and CDR2 SVGAGI. The CDR3 is 11 residues long. Trimming at V came to 6 bases and at J to 8 bases, leaving 3 bases not matched to a gene. The CDR3 spells CASSRQGTQYF. The CDR3 coding sequence is TGTGCCAGCAGCCGACAGGGAACCCAGTACTTC.

The rearrangement uses TRBV2 and TRBJ2-3, with D perhaps TRBD2 (5 bases). Between the trimmed V and J ends, which lost 0 bases and 1 base, there was a span of 5 bases. Per germline, CDR1 SNHLY and CDR2 FYNNEI. The CDR3 has 14 residues. The DNA for the CDR3 is TGTGCCAGCAGTGAAGCCGGGGGCACAGATACGCAGTATTTT. Its translation: CASSEAGGTDTQYF.

The count of this clone is one. This chain connects TRBV11-1 to TRBJ2-2, with D possibly TRBD1 on 6 matching bases. Germline CDR1 reads SGHAT; CDR2 reads FQDESV (reference sequence). Trimming removed 8 bases from V and 4 bases from J, with 14 bases in between. CDR3 length: 14 amino acids. The DNA for the CDR3 is TGTGCCAGCGTAAGGGGGAGCGGCACCGGGGAGCTGTTTTTT. Translating it yields CASVRGSGTGELFF.

The J gene is TRBJ2-1, the V gene TRBV25-1; 13 nucleotides match TRBD2. V lost 6 bases to trimming and J lost 2 bases; unmatched junction nucleotides: 7. This CDR3 contains 17 residues. CDR1 is MGHDK, CDR2 SYGVNS, per germline. CDR3: CASRGGLAGAPYNEQFF. The CDR3 coding sequence is TGTGCCAGCAGGGGCGGACTAGCGGGAGCCCCCTACAATGAGCAGTTCTTC.

This clone appeared a single time. The V gene is TRBV5-4, the J gene TRBJ2-3, with 9 positions matching TRBD2. With V trimmed by 0 bases and J by 5 bases, 7 bases remained unmatched. Germline CDR1 reads SGHNT; CDR2 reads YYREEE (reference sequence). This CDR3 spans 16 amino acids. CDR3 nucleotides: TGTGCCAGCAGCTTGGGGTCTAGCGGGATGGTAGATACGCAGTATTTT. Its protein product is CASSLGSSGMVDTQYF. The variable domain in full, with the rest retrieved from reference TRBV5-4 and TRBJ2-3, is ETGVTQSPTHLIKTRGQQVTLRCSSQSGHNTVSWYQQALGQGPQFIFQYYREEENGRGNFPPRFSGLQFPNYSSELNVNALELDDSALYLCASSLGSSGMVDTQYFGPGTRLTVL.

Details on this clone: The same CDR3 also results from other DNA sequences found in this sample. The CDR3 coding sequence is TGCGCCAGCAGCTTGGGACAGGGGGGAGAGACCCAGTACTTC. Its protein is CASSLGQGGETQYF. This sequence joins TRBV5-1 and TRBJ2-5, with TRBD1 matching over 9 bases. Germline CDR1 reads SGHRS; CDR2 reads YFSETQ. The V and J ends lost 0 bases and 4 bases, in that order; junction bases with no gene match: 1. The CDR3 has 14 residues. The entire variable domain, with the rest obtained from reference TRBV5-1 and TRBJ2-5, is as follows: KAGVTQTPRYLIKTRGQQVTLSCSPISGHRSVSWYQQTPGQGLQFLFEYFSETQRNKGNFPGRFSGRQFSNSRSEMNVSTLELGDSALYLCASSLGQGGETQYFGPGTRLLVL.

This chain connects TRBV5-1 to TRBJ2-3; 7 bases are shared with TRBD2. Germline V gene lookup returns CDR1 SGHRS and CDR2 YFSETQ. The trim removed 5 bases at V and 4 bases at J, leaving 4 bases unmatched. The CDR3 has 13 residues. The CDR3 sequence: CASSPGRADTQYF. Here the CDR3 DNA reads TGCGCCAGCAGTCCAGGGAGGGCAGATACGCAGTATTTT. The complete variable domain, with remaining parts taken from reference TRBV5-1 and TRBJ2-3, reads KAGVTQTPRYLIKTRGQQVTLSCSPISGHRSVSWYQQTPGQGLQFLFEYFSETQRNKGNFPGRFSGRQFSNSRSEMNVSTLELGDSALYLCASSPGRADTQYFGPGTRLTVL.

This chain connects TRBV10-3 to TRBJ2-2; TRBD2 matches 11 bases. The V gene's germline CDR1 is ENHRY and CDR2 SYGVKD. J gave up 7 bases and V 3 bases, and 4 bases lay outside the gene matches. The CDR3 extends over 15 amino acids. In nucleotides, the CDR3 is TGTGCCATCAGTGAATTAGCGGGAGGGAGCGGGGAGCTGTTTTTT. As protein: CAISELAGGSGELFF.

V usage is TRBV28 and J usage is TRBJ2-7; 10 positions agree with TRBD2. Trimming cost V 5 bases and J 7 bases; bases outside gene matches: 11. The CDR3 length is 15 residues. Germline CDR1 and CDR2: MDHEN and SYDVKM. CDR3 sequence: CASSVVAGGDREQYF. CDR3 in DNA: TGTGCCAGCAGTGTTGTAGCGGGGGGAGATCGGGAGCAGTACTTC.

This clone came up many times. The CDR3: CASTAGTGGYTF. The DNA for the CDR3 is TGTGCCAGCACCGCCGGGACAGGCGGCTACACCTTC. The chain combines TRBV12-3 or TRBV12-4 with TRBJ1-2; the match to TRBD1 covers 8 bases. Germline trimming cut 7 bases from V and 8 bases from J; bases unmatched to any gene: 6. The CDR3 loop spans 12 amino acids.